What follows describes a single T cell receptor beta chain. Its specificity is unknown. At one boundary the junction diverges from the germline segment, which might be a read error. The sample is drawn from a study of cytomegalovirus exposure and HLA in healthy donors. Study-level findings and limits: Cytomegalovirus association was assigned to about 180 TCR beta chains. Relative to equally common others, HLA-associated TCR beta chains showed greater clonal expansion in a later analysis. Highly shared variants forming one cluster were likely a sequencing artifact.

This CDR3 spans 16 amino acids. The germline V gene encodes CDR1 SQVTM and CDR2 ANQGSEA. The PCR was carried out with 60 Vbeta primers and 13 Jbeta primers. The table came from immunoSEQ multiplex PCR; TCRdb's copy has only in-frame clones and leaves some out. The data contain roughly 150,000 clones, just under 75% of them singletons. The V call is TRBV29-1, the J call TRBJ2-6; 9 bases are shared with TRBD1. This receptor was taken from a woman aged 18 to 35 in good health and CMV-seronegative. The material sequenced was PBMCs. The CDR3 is CSVTQGAGSGANGLTF. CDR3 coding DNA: TGCAGCGTAACACAGGGGGCTGGCTCTGGGGCCAACGGCCTGACTTTC.